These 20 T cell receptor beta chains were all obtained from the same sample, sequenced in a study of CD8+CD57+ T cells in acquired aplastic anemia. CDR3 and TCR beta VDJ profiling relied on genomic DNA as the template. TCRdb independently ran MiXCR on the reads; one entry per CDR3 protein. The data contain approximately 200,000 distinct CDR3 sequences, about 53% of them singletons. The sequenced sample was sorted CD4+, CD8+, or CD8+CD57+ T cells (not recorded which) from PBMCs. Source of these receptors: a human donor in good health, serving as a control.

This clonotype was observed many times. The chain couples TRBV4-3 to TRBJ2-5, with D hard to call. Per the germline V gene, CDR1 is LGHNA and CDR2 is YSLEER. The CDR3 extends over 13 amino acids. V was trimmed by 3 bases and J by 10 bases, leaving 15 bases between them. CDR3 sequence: CASSQEISSDQYF. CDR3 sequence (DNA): TGCGCCAGCAGCCAGGAGATCAGCTCGGACCAGTACTTC.

This CDR3 is CASSNSNGENSPLHF. For the CDR3, the DNA is TGTGCCAGTAGTAATAGTAACGGCGAAAATTCACCCCTCCACTTT. The chain links TRBV19 to TRBJ1-6; no clear D. The germline V and J ends were trimmed by 4 bases and 7 bases, with 14 bases remaining between them. CDR3 size: 15 residues. The germline V gene has CDR1 LNHDA and CDR2 SQIVND (reference sequence).

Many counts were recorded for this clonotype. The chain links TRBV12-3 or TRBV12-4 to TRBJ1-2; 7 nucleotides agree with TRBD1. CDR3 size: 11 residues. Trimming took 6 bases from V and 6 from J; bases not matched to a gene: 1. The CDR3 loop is CASSDRDGYTF. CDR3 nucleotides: TGTGCCAGCAGCGACAGGGATGGCTACACCTTC.

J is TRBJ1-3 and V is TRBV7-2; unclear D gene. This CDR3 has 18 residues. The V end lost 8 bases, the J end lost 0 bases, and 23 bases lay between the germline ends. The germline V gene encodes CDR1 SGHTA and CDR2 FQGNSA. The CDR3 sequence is CASDLNIDWRSSGNTIYF. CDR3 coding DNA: TGTGCCAGCGACCTAAATATCGACTGGCGGAGCTCTGGAAACACCATATATTTT. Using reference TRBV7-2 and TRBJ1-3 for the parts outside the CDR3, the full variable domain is GAGVSQSPSNKVTEKGKDVELRCDPISGHTALYWYRQSLGQGLEFLIYFQGNSAPDKSGLPSDRFSAERTGGSVSTLTIQRTQQEDSAVYLCASDLNIDWRSSGNTIYFGEGSWLTVV.

The CDR3 region is CASSPGLAGGYRSTDTQYF. The CDR3 DNA follows: TGTGCCAGCAGCCCAGGACTAGCGGGGGGCTACCGAAGCACAGATACGCAGTATTTT. The chain uses TRBV7-2 and TRBJ2-3, with 14 bases that match TRBD2. This CDR3 has 19 residues. V gave up 5 bases and J gave up 0 bases; unmatched junction bases: 10. CDR1 is SGHTA and CDR2 is FQGNSA in the germline V gene.

DNA for the CDR3: TGTGCCAGCAGCTTTGACAGGGATCCGCCAAGGGAGACCCAGGCTTATGGCTACACCTTC. Its translation is CASSFDRDPPRETQAYGYTF. The chain carries TRBV7-3 and TRBJ1-2, with 7 positions matching TRBD1. V shed 3 bases and J 5 bases; nucleotides not matched to a gene: 24. The CDR3 sequence is 20 residues long. Germline V lookup: CDR1 SGHTA, CDR2 FQGTGA.

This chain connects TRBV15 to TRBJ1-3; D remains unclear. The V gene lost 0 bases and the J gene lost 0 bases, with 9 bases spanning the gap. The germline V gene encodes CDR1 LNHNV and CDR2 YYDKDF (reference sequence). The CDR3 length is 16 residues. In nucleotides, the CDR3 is TGTGCCACCAGCAGAGATCTACGGATCTCTGGAAACACCATATATTTT. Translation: CATSRDLRISGNTIYF. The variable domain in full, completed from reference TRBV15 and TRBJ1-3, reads DAMVIQNPRYQVTQFGKPVTLSCSQTLNHNVMYWYQQKSSQAPKLLFHYYDKDFNNEADTPDNFQSRRPNTSFCFLDIRSPGLGDTAMYLCATSRDLRISGNTIYFGEGSWLTVV.

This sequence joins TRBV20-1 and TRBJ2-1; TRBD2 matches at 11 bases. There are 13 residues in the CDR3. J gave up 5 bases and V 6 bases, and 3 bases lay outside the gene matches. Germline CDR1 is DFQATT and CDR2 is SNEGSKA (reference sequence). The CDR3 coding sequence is TGCAGTGCCGGGACTAGCGGAAACAATGAGCAGTTCTTC. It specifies CSAGTSGNNEQFF.

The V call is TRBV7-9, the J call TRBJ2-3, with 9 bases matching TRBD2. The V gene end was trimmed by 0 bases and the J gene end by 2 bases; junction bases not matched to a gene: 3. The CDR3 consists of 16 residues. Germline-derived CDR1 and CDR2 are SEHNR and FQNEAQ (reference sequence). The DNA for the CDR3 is TGTGCCAGCAGCTTAGCCCTAGCGGGGTTCACAGATACGCAGTATTTT. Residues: CASSLALAGFTDTQYF.

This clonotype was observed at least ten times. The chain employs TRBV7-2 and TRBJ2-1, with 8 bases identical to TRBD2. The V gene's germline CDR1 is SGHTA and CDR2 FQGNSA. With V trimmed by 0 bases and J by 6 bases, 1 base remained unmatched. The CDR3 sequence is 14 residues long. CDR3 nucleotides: TGTGCCAGCAGCTTAGCTGGGACTAGCAATGAGCAGTTCTTC. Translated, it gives CASSLAGTSNEQFF.

CDR3: CSAPAGNEKLFF. CDR3 in DNA: TGCAGTGCTCCGGCGGGGAATGAAAAACTGTTTTTT. The V and J genes are TRBV20-1 and TRBJ1-4, with D unresolved. The CDR3 sequence is 12 residues long. Between the trimmed V and J ends, which lost 5 bases and 5 bases, there was a span of 9 bases. The germline gives CDR1 DFQATT, CDR2 SNEGSKA (reference sequence).

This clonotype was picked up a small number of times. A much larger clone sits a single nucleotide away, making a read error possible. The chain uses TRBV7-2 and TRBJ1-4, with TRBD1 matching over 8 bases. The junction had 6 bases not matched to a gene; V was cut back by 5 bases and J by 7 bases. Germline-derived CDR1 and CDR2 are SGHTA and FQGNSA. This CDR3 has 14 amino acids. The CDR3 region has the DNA TGTGCCAGCAGCCTTACAGGGGGTGTTGAAAAACTGTTTTTT. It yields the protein CASSLTGGVEKLFF.

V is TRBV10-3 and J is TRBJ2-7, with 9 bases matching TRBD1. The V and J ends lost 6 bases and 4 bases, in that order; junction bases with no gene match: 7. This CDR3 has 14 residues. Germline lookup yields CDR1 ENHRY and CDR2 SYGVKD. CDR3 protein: CAISHGTGRYEQYF. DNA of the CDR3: TGTGCCATCAGCCACGGGACAGGGAGGTACGAGCAGTACTTC.

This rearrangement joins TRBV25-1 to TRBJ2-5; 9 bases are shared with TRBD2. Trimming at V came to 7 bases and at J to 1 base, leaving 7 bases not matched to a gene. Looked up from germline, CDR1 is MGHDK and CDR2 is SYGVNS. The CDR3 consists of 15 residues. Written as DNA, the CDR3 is TGTGCCAGCATCGCGGCGGGGGGGTCCCAAGAGACCCAGTACTTC. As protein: CASIAAGGSQETQYF.

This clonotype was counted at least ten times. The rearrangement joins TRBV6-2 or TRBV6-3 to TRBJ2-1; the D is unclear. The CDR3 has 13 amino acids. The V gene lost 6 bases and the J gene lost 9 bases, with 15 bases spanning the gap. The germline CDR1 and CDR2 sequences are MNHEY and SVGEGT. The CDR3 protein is CASRSLSGAEQFF. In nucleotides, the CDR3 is TGTGCCAGCAGGTCCTTATCGGGCGCTGAGCAGTTCTTC.

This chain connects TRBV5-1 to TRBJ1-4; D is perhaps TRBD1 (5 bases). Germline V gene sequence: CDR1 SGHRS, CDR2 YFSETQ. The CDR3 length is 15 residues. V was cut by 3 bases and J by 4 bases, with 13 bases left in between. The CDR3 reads CASSSGSRGNEKLFF. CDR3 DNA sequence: TGCGCCAGCAGCTCTGGAAGTAGGGGTAATGAAAAACTGTTTTTT. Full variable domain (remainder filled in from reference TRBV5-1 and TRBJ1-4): KAGVTQTPRYLIKTRGQQVTLSCSPISGHRSVSWYQQTPGQGLQFLFEYFSETQRNKGNFPGRFSGRQFSNSRSEMNVSTLELGDSALYLCASSSGSRGNEKLFFGSGTQLSVL.

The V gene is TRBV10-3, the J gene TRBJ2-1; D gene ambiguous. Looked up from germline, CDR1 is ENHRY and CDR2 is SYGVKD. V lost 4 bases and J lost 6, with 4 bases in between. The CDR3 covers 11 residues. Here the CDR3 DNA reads TGTGCCATCAGTGGGAGCAATGAGCAGTTCTTC. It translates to CAISGSNEQFF.

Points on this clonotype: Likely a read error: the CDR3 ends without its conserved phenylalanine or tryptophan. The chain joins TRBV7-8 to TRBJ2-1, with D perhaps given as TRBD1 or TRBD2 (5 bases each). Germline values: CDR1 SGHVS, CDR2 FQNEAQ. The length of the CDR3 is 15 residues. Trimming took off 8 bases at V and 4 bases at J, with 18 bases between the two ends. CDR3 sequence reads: CASGRTGREYNEQFL. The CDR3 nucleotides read TGTGCCAGCGGCCGTACAGGCAGGGAGTACAATGAGCAGTTCCTC.

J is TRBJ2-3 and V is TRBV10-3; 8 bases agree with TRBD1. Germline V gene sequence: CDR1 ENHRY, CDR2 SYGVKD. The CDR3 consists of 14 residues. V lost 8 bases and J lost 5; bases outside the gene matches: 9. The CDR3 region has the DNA TGTGCCATCCGCGAAAAGACAGGGGAAGATACGCAGTATTTT. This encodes CAIREKTGEDTQYF.

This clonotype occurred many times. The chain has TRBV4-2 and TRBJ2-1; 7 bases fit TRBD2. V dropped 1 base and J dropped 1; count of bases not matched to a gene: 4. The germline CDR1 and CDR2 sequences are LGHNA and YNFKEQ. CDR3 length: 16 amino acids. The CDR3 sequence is CASSQVRGGSYNEQFF. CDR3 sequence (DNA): TGTGCCAGCAGCCAAGTTAGGGGAGGGTCCTACAATGAGCAGTTCTTC.